The source of this T cell receptor beta chain is a study of shared clonotypes between healthy human individuals. The study's findings and limits: The study generally estimated greater richness for naive than memory subsets. Clonotypes that were shared across four donors made up roughly 5% of naive CD4 clonotypes.

Germline CDR1 DFQATT, CDR2 SNEGSKA (reference sequence). The CDR3 has 11 amino acids. The V end was cut by 3 bases, the J end by 2 bases, with 4 bases between. In the case of this clone: The target antigen is unknown. The identical CDR3 is also encoded by other nucleotide sequences in the sample.

The authors distributed each subset's genomic DNA evenly over several immunoSEQ plates. Some clones are missing from TCRdb's copy, which holds only in-frame ones; the method was immunoSEQ multiplex PCR. Of roughly 650,000 clones detected, around 97% appear once; the ten largest clones hold roughly 0.05%. The material sequenced was naive CD4+ T cells sorted from blood. Subset reported: CD45RA+ positively selected. The sequence was collected from a woman in her 30s in good health. The V call is TRBV20-1, the J call TRBJ2-5; D is undetermined. The CDR3 region is CSARRQETQYF. The DNA for the CDR3 is TGCAGTGCTAGGCGTCAAGAGACCCAGTACTTC.